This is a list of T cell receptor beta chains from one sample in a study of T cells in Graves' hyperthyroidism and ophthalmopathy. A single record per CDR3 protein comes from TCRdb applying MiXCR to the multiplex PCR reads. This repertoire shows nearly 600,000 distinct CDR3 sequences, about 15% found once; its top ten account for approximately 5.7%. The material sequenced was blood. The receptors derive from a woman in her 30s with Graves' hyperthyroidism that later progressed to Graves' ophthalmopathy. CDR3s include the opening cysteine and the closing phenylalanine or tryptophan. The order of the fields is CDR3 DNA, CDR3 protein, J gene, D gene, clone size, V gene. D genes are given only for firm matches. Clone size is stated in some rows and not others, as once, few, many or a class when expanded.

cdr3_nt: TGTGCCACCAGCAGAGATTCCTCCCCAGATGGCTACACCTTC
cdr3_aa: CATSRDSSPDGYTF
j_call: TRBJ1-2
d_call: NA
clone_size: many
v_call: TRBV15

cdr3_nt: TGTGCCAGCAGCCAAGAGGGGGCCCCCCGCGGTAACACAGATACGCAGTATTTT
cdr3_aa: CASSQEGAPRGNTDTQYF
j_call: TRBJ2-3
d_call: NA
clone_size: few
v_call: TRBV3-1

cdr3_nt: TGCGCCAGCAGCAAGCTAGGGGGAGAGACCCAGTACTTC
cdr3_aa: CASSKLGGETQYF
j_call: TRBJ2-5
d_call: NA
clone_size: NA
v_call: TRBV5-1

cdr3_nt: TGTGCCAGCAGTTTATCGCACAGGACGCGCAATCAGCCCCAGCATTTT
cdr3_aa: CASSLSHRTRNQPQHF
j_call: TRBJ1-5
d_call: NA
clone_size: many
v_call: TRBV27

cdr3_nt: TGTGCCAGCAGCCACCCCGGGACTTTGTTTTACGAGCAGTACTTC
cdr3_aa: CASSHPGTLFYEQYF
j_call: TRBJ2-7
d_call: NA
clone_size: many
v_call: TRBV7-2

cdr3_nt: TGTGCCAGTAGTATTACTGAGAACTATGGCTACACCTTC
cdr3_aa: CASSITENYGYTF
j_call: TRBJ1-2
d_call: NA
clone_size: many
v_call: TRBV19

cdr3_nt: TGTGCCAGCAGCCACCCCAGGGCTAGCGGGAGTGGGTCCTACAATGAGCAGTTCTTC
cdr3_aa: CASSHPRASGSGSYNEQFF
j_call: TRBJ2-1
d_call: TRBD2
clone_size: many
v_call: TRBV3-1

cdr3_nt: TGTGCCAGCAGCCCACGGGCTAGCGGGACTTACGAGCAGTACTTC
cdr3_aa: CASSPRASGTYEQYF
j_call: TRBJ2-7
d_call: TRBD2
clone_size: many
v_call: TRBV7-2

cdr3_nt: TGTGCCAGCAGCGGTGGACAAGGGGGACCCCCTAGACTTAATTCACCCCTCCACTTT
cdr3_aa: CASSGGQGGPPRLNSPLHF
j_call: TRBJ1-6
d_call: NA
clone_size: NA
v_call: TRBV7-9

cdr3_nt: TGTGCCAGCAGCATAGGGGGGCTGGCCATTCAGTACTTC
cdr3_aa: CASSIGGLAIQYF
j_call: TRBJ2-4
d_call: NA
clone_size: many
v_call: TRBV13

cdr3_nt: TGTGCCAGCAGTCGACAGGGCGGTGGGGAGACCCAGTACTTC
cdr3_aa: CASSRQGGGETQYF
j_call: TRBJ2-5
d_call: TRBD1
clone_size: many
v_call: TRBV28

cdr3_nt: TGTGCCAGCAGTTTAGGCAGGGTCGGGGAGCTGTTTTTT
cdr3_aa: CASSLGRVGELFF
j_call: TRBJ2-2
d_call: NA
clone_size: few
v_call: TRBV12-3/TRBV12-4

cdr3_nt: TGCAGTGCTTGTAACGGGCTAGCGGCCTACACAGATACGCAGTATTTT
cdr3_aa: CSACNGLAAYTDTQYF
j_call: TRBJ2-3
d_call: TRBD2
clone_size: many
v_call: TRBV20-1

cdr3_nt: TGTGCCACCAGTATGTCAGAATACAATGAGCAGTTCTTC
cdr3_aa: CATSMSEYNEQFF
j_call: TRBJ2-1
d_call: NA
clone_size: many
v_call: TRBV24-1

cdr3_nt: TGTGCCAGCAGTTACTCAGCAGGAAATCAGCCCCAGCATTTT
cdr3_aa: CASSYSAGNQPQHF
j_call: TRBJ1-5
d_call: NA
clone_size: many
v_call: TRBV6-2/TRBV6-3

cdr3_nt: TGTGCCACCAGCAAACGGGACAGGTCTTACACCGGGGAGCTGTTTTTT
cdr3_aa: CATSKRDRSYTGELFF
j_call: TRBJ2-2
d_call: TRBD1
clone_size: many
v_call: TRBV15

cdr3_nt: TGTGCCAGCTCACCAAATGGGGCCGGGGAGACCCAGTACTTC
cdr3_aa: CASSPNGAGETQYF
j_call: TRBJ2-5
d_call: NA
clone_size: few
v_call: TRBV18

cdr3_nt: TGTGCCAGCAGCTACAGGGTAAGCAATCAGCCCCAGCATTTT
cdr3_aa: CASSYRVSNQPQHF
j_call: TRBJ1-5
d_call: NA
clone_size: NA
v_call: TRBV12-3/TRBV12-4

cdr3_nt: TGTGCCAGCAGCCCCGGACGCGAGCAGTACTTC
cdr3_aa: CASSPGREQYF
j_call: TRBJ2-7
d_call: NA
clone_size: many
v_call: TRBV3-1

cdr3_nt: TGTGCCAGTAGTATAGGGGGCGACGCACCGCCTGGCTATGGCTACACCTTC
cdr3_aa: CASSIGGDAPPGYGYTF
j_call: TRBJ1-2
d_call: NA
clone_size: many
v_call: TRBV19

cdr3_nt: TGTGCCAGCAGTTTATGGGCCCAGGGGAAGGATGGCTACACCTTC
cdr3_aa: CASSLWAQGKDGYTF
j_call: TRBJ1-2
d_call: NA
clone_size: many
v_call: TRBV27

cdr3_nt: TGTGCCAGCTTCCCCTCGGCTCGACCCTATGGCTACACCTTC
cdr3_aa: CASFPSARPYGYTF
j_call: TRBJ1-2
d_call: NA
clone_size: many
v_call: TRBV12-3/TRBV12-4

cdr3_nt: TGTGCCAGTAGTATAGATTCGGGGGGATTGGGGCATAATGAAGCTTTCTTT
cdr3_aa: CASSIDSGGLGHNEAFF
j_call: TRBJ1-1
d_call: NA
clone_size: many
v_call: TRBV19

cdr3_nt: TGTGCCACCAGCAGACTCGAGGACATTAGCTCTGGGGCCAACGTCCTGACTTTC
cdr3_aa: CATSRLEDISSGANVLTF
j_call: TRBJ2-6
d_call: NA
clone_size: NA
v_call: TRBV15

cdr3_nt: TGTGCCAGCAGTTTTAGGTTGGGTGTCAATGAGCAGTTCTTC
cdr3_aa: CASSFRLGVNEQFF
j_call: TRBJ2-1
d_call: NA
clone_size: many
v_call: TRBV12-3/TRBV12-4

cdr3_nt: TGTGCCATCAGTGAGTACAATGAGCAGTTCTTC
cdr3_aa: CAISEYNEQFF
j_call: TRBJ2-1
d_call: NA
clone_size: many
v_call: TRBV10-3

cdr3_nt: TGTGCCGTACAGGTTAAAGCTTTCTTT
cdr3_aa: CAVQVKAFF
j_call: TRBJ1-1
d_call: NA
clone_size: many
v_call: TRBV6-1

cdr3_nt: TGTGCCAGCAGCCCACGGACAGGGGGCTCGAACTATGGCTACACCTTC
cdr3_aa: CASSPRTGGSNYGYTF
j_call: TRBJ1-2
d_call: TRBD1
clone_size: few
v_call: TRBV2

cdr3_nt: TGCGCCAGCAGCCAAGCGACTAGAGGCAATGAGCAGTTCTTC
cdr3_aa: CASSQATRGNEQFF
j_call: TRBJ2-1
d_call: NA
clone_size: NA
v_call: TRBV4-3

cdr3_nt: TGTGCCAGCAGAATTGGTGAAAAACTGTTTTTT
cdr3_aa: CASRIGEKLFF
j_call: TRBJ1-4
d_call: NA
clone_size: NA
v_call: TRBV27

cdr3_nt: TGCGCCAGCAGCCAAGATCGAAGGGAGACCCAGTACTTC
cdr3_aa: CASSQDRRETQYF
j_call: TRBJ2-5
d_call: NA
clone_size: NA
v_call: TRBV4-3

cdr3_nt: TGCAGTGCTAGAGTGGGGGATAATTCACCCCTCCACTTT
cdr3_aa: CSARVGDNSPLHF
j_call: TRBJ1-6
d_call: NA
clone_size: many
v_call: TRBV20-1

cdr3_nt: TGCGCCAGCAGTGACCAGTATACCTACAATGAGCAGTTCTTC
cdr3_aa: CASSDQYTYNEQFF
j_call: TRBJ2-1
d_call: NA
clone_size: many
v_call: TRBV10-1

cdr3_nt: TGTGCCAGCAGCCGAGGACCACTGAACACTGAAGCTTTCTTT
cdr3_aa: CASSRGPLNTEAFF
j_call: TRBJ1-1
d_call: NA
clone_size: many
v_call: TRBV6-1

cdr3_nt: TGTGCCACCAGCAGAGATTTTTCCGACACTGAAGCTTTCTTT
cdr3_aa: CATSRDFSDTEAFF
j_call: TRBJ1-1
d_call: NA
clone_size: NA
v_call: TRBV15

cdr3_nt: TGTGCCAGCAGTGAAACCCGGTATAGCTACACCTTC
cdr3_aa: CASSETRYSYTF
j_call: TRBJ1-2
d_call: NA
clone_size: many
v_call: TRBV2

cdr3_nt: TGCAGTGCTGGAGGCGGTACCTACGAGCAGTACTTC
cdr3_aa: CSAGGGTYEQYF
j_call: TRBJ2-7
d_call: NA
clone_size: NA
v_call: TRBV20-1

cdr3_nt: TGTGCCATCAGGTCGACTAGCGGGAGGGACGTATCGCAGTATTTT
cdr3_aa: CAIRSTSGRDVSQYF
j_call: TRBJ2-3
d_call: TRBD2
clone_size: many
v_call: TRBV10-3

cdr3_nt: TGTGCCAGCAGGGGGTCGACGGGGATCGGGCCCCTCCACTTT
cdr3_aa: CASRGSTGIGPLHF
j_call: TRBJ1-6
d_call: NA
clone_size: many
v_call: TRBV6-1

cdr3_nt: TGCGCCAGCAGGTCGGACAGACGAAATGAAAAACTGTTTTTT
cdr3_aa: CASRSDRRNEKLFF
j_call: TRBJ1-4
d_call: NA
clone_size: few
v_call: TRBV5-1

cdr3_nt: TGTGCCACCAGTGACCCACAGGGATCGGACACTGAAGCTTTCTTT
cdr3_aa: CATSDPQGSDTEAFF
j_call: TRBJ1-1
d_call: NA
clone_size: once
v_call: TRBV24-1

cdr3_nt: TGTGCCAGCAGCTCCCAAGTGGACACTGAAGCTTTCTTT
cdr3_aa: CASSSQVDTEAFF
j_call: TRBJ1-1
d_call: NA
clone_size: many
v_call: TRBV7-2

cdr3_nt: TGTGCCAGCAGCCGACGGAACTCCTACGAGCAGTACTTC
cdr3_aa: CASSRRNSYEQYF
j_call: TRBJ2-7
d_call: NA
clone_size: NA
v_call: TRBV3-1

cdr3_nt: TGTGCCAGCAGCCAATATACCGGGACAGGGAGGAACTATGGCTACACCTTC
cdr3_aa: CASSQYTGTGRNYGYTF
j_call: TRBJ1-2
d_call: TRBD1
clone_size: NA
v_call: TRBV4-2

cdr3_nt: TGTGCCAGCACCGCCATCTACGAGCAGTACTTC
cdr3_aa: CASTAIYEQYF
j_call: TRBJ2-7
d_call: NA
clone_size: many
v_call: TRBV11-2

cdr3_nt: TGTGCCATCAGTGAGTCAACAGGGGTTGGAAACACCATATATTTT
cdr3_aa: CAISESTGVGNTIYF
j_call: TRBJ1-3
d_call: TRBD1
clone_size: many
v_call: TRBV10-3

cdr3_nt: TGTGCCAGCAGTTACGGAGCGGGGAAGCCGAACACTGAAGCTTTCTTT
cdr3_aa: CASSYGAGKPNTEAFF
j_call: TRBJ1-1
d_call: NA
clone_size: many
v_call: TRBV6-5

cdr3_nt: TGTGCCAGTAGTATATATGGGGGGGACACCCTGAACACTGAAGCTTTCTTT
cdr3_aa: CASSIYGGDTLNTEAFF
j_call: TRBJ1-1
d_call: NA
clone_size: many
v_call: TRBV19

cdr3_nt: TGTGCCCCTCACGAGCAGTACTTC
cdr3_aa: CAPHEQYF
j_call: TRBJ2-7
d_call: NA
clone_size: NA
v_call: TRBV30

cdr3_nt: TGTGCCAGCAGCCAGGGACGGCTTAATGAAAAACTGTTTTTT
cdr3_aa: CASSQGRLNEKLFF
j_call: TRBJ1-4
d_call: NA
clone_size: many
v_call: TRBV11-2

cdr3_nt: TGTGCCAGCAGCCAAGATGGGACTAGCGGGCTTCAGGAGGATGAGCAGTTCTTC
cdr3_aa: CASSQDGTSGLQEDEQFF
j_call: TRBJ2-1
d_call: TRBD2
clone_size: many
v_call: TRBV3-1

cdr3_nt: TGCAGTGCTAGAGCCCTAGCGGGAGGGGGGGGCACAGATACGCAGTATTTT
cdr3_aa: CSARALAGGGGTDTQYF
j_call: TRBJ2-3
d_call: TRBD2
clone_size: NA
v_call: TRBV20-1